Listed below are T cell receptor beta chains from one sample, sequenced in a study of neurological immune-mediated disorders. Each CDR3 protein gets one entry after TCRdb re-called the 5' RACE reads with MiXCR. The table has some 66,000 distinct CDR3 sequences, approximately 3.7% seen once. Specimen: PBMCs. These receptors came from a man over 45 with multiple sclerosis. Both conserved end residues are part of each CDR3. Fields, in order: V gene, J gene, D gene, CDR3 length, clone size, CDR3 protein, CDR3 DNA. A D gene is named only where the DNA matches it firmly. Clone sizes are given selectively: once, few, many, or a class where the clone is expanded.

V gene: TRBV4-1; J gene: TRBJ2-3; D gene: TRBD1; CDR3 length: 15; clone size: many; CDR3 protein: CASHTRQGATDTQYF; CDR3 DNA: TGCGCCAGCCATACCAGACAGGGGGCGACAGATACGCAGTATTTT
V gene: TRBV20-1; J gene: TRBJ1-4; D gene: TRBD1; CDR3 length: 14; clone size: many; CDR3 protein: CSARGGRGNEKLFF; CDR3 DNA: TGCAGTGCTAGGGGGGGCAGGGGGAATGAAAAACTGTTTTTT
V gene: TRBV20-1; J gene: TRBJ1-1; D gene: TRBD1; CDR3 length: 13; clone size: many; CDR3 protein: CSASRDRRTEAFF; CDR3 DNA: TGCAGTGCTAGCAGGGACAGGAGAACTGAAGCTTTCTTT
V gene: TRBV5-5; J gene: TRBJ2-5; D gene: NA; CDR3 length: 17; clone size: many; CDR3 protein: CASSSGSGTARGETQYF; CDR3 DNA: TGTGCCAGCAGTTCGGGGTCCGGGACGGCGCGGGGAGAGACCCAGTACTTC
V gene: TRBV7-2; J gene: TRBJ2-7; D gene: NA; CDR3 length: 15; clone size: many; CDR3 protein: CASSLLGGSWHEQYF; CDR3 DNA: TGTGCCAGCAGCTTACTTGGGGGGTCATGGCACGAGCAGTACTTC
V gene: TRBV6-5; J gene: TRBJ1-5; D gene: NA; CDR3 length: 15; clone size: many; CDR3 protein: CASSYPPSHNQPQHF; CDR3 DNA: TGTGCCAGCAGTTACCCGCCCTCTCATAATCAGCCCCAGCATTTT
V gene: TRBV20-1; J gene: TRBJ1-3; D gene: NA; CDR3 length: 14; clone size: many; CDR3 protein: CSAPLGGAGNTIYF; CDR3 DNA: TGCAGTGCCCCGCTCGGAGGCGCGGGAAACACCATATATTTT
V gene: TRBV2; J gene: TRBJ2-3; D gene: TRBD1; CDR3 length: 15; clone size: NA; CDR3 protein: CASSQWGQSTDTQYF; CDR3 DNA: TGTGCCAGCAGTCAGTGGGGACAGAGCACAGATACGCAGTATTTT
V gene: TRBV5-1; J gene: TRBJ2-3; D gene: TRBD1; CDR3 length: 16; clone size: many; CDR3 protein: CASGTGGAGSSDTQYF; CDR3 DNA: TGCGCCAGCGGGACAGGGGGCGCGGGGAGCTCAGATACGCAGTATTTT
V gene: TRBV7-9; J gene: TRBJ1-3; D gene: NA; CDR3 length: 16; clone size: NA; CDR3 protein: CASSPRDTGSGNTIYF; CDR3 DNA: TGTGCCAGCAGCCCCAGAGACACAGGGTCTGGAAACACCATATATTTT
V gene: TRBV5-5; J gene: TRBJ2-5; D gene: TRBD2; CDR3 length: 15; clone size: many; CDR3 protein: CASSYSGGREETQYF; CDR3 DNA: TGTGCCAGCAGCTACTCCGGGGGGAGGGAAGAGACCCAGTACTTC
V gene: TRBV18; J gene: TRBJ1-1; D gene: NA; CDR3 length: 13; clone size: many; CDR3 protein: CASSQQRNTEAFF; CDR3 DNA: TGTGCCAGCTCACAACAGAGGAACACTGAAGCTTTCTTT
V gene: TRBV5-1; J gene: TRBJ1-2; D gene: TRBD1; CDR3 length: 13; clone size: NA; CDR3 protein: CASSSDRGPDYTF; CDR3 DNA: TGCGCCAGCAGCTCCGACAGGGGCCCAGACTACACCTTC
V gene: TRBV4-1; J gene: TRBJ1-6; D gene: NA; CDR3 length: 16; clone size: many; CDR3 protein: CASSQARGPGNSPLNF; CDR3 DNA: TGCGCCAGCAGCCAAGCACGGGGCCCGGGAAATTCACCCCTCAACTTT
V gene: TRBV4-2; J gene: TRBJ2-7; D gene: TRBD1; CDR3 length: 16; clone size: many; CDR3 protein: CASSQPTGTGEFEQYF; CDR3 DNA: TGTGCCAGCAGCCAACCCACCGGGACAGGGGAATTCGAGCAGTACTTC
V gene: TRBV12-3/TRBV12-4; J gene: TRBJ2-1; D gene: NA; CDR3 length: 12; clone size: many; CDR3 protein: CASSFPRGAQFF; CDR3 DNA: TGTGCCAGCAGTTTCCCCCGGGGAGCGCAGTTCTTC
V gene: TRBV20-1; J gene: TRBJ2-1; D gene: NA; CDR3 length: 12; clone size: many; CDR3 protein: CSARAATARQFF; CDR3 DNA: TGCAGTGCTAGAGCGGCGACAGCGAGGCAGTTCTTC
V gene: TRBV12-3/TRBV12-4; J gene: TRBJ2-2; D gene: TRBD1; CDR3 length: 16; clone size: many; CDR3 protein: CASSPPDRGRPGELFF; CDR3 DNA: TGTGCCAGCAGCCCCCCTGACAGGGGGCGCCCCGGGGAGCTGTTTTTT
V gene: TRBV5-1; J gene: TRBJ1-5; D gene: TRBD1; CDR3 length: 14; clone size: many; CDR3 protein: CASSLGTGGGPQHF; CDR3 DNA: TGCGCCAGCAGCTTGGGGACAGGAGGAGGGCCCCAGCATTTT
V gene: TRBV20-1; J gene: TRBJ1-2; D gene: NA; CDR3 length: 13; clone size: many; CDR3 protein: CSATRGRNYGYTF; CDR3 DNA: TGCAGTGCTACGAGAGGACGGAACTATGGCTACACCTTC
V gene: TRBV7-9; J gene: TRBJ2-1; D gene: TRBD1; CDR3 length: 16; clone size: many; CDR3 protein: CASSFPGQGFYNEQFF; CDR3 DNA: TGTGCCAGCAGCTTCCCGGGACAGGGTTTCTACAATGAGCAGTTCTTC
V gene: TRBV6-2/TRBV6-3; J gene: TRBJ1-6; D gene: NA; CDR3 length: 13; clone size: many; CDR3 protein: CASRQPTVSPLHF; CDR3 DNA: TGTGCCAGCAGACAACCGACAGTTTCACCCCTCCACTTT
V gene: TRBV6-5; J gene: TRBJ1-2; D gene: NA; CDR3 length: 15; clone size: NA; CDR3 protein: CASSYVGKRVRGYTF; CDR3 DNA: TGTGCCAGCAGTTACGTCGGGAAGAGGGTTAGGGGCTACACCTTC
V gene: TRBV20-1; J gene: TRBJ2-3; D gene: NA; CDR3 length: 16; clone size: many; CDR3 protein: CSALAIAGIRTDTQYF; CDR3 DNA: TGCAGTGCTTTAGCGATTGCGGGGATACGCACAGATACGCAGTATTTT
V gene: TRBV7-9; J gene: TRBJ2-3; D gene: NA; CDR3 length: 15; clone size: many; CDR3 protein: CASTTQGTSTDTQYF; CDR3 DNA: TGTGCCAGCACCACACAGGGGACTAGCACAGATACGCAGTATTTT
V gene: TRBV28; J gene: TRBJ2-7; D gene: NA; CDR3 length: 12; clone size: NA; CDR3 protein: CASSVRGSGQYF; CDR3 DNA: TGTGCCAGCAGTGTACGGGGGTCGGGGCAGTACTTC
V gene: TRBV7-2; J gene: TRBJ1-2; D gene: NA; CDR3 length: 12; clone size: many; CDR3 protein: CASSLAVAGYTF; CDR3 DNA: TGTGCCAGCAGCTTAGCGGTAGCCGGCTACACCTTC
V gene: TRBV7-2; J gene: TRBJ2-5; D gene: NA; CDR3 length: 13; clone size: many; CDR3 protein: CASSPGTMETQYF; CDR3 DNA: TGTGCCAGCAGCCCGGGGACCATGGAGACCCAGTACTTC
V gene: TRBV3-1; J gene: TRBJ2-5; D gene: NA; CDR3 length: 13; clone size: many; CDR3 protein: CASSQAGEETQYF; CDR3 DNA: TGTGCCAGCAGCCAAGCGGGAGAAGAGACCCAGTACTTC